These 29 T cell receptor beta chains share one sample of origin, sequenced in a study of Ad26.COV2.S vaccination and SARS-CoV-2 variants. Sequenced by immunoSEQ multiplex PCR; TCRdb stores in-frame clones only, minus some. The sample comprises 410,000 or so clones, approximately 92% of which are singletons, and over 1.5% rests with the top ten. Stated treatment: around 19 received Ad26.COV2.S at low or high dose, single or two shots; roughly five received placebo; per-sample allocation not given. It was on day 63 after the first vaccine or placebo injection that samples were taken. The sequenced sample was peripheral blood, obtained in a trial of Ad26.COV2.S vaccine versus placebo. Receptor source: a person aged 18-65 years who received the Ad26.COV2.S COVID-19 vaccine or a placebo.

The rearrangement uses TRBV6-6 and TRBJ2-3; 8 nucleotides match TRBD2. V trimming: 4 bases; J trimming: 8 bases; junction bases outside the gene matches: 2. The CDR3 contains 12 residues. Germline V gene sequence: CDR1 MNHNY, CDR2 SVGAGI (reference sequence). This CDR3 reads CASSSGGGTQYF. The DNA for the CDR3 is TGTGCCAGCAGTTCCGGGGGGGGTACGCAGTATTTT.

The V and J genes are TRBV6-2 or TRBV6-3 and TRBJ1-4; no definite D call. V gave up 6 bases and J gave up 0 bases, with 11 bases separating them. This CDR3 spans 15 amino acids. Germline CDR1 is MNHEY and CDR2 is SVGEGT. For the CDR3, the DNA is TGTGCCAGCAGCACCGACGATGCAACTAATGAAAAACTGTTTTTT. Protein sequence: CASSTDDATNEKLFF.

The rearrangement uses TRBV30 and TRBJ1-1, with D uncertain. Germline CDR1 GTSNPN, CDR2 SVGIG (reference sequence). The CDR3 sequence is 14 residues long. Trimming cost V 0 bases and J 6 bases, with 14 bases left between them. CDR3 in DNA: TGTGCCTGGAGTGTACAAGGAGTATCTCCTGAAGCTTTCTTT. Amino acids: CAWSVQGVSPEAFF. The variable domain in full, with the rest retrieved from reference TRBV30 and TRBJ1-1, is SQTIHQWPATLVQPVGSPLSLECTVEGTSNPNLYWYRQAAGRGLQLLFYSVGIGQISSEVPQNLSASRPQDRQFILSSKKLLLSDSGFYLCAWSVQGVSPEAFFGQGTRLTVV.

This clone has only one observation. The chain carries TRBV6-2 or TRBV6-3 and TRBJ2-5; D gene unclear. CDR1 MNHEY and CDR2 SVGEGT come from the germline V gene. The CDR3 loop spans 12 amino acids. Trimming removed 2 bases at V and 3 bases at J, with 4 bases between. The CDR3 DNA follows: TGTGCCAGCAGTTACCGGGAAGAGACCCAGTACTTC. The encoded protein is CASSYREETQYF.

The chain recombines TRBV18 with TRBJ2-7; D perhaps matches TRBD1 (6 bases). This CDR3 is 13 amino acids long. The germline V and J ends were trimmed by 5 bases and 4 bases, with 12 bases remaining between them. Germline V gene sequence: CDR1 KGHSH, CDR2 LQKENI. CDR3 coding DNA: TGTGCCAGCTCAATCGGACAGAGGTACGAGCAGTACTTC. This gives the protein CASSIGQRYEQYF.

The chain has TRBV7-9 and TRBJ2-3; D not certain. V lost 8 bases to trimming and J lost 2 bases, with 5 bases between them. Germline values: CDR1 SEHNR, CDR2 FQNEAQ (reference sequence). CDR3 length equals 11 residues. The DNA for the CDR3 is TGTGCCAGCGGGTCCACAGATACGCAGTATTTT. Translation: CASGSTDTQYF.

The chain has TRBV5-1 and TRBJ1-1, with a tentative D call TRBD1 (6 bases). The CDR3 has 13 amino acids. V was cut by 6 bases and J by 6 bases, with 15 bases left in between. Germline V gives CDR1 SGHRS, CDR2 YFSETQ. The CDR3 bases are TGCGCCAGCACGATCGGAGGGGGAGCTGAAGCTTTCTTT. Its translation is CASTIGGGAEAFF.

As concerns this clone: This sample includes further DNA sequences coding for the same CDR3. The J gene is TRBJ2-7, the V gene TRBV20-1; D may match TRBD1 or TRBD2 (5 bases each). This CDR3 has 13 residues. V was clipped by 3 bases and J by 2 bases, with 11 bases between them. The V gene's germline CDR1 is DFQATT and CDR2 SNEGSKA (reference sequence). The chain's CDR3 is CSASSGATYEQYF. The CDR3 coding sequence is TGCAGTGCTAGTTCCGGGGCAACCTACGAGCAGTACTTC.

The CDR3: CASSSPGADNYGYTF. CDR3 DNA sequence: TGTGCCAGCAGTTCCCCGGGGGCGGACAACTATGGCTACACCTTC. This chain links TRBV6-5 with TRBJ1-2; tentative D call: TRBD1 (6 bases). Germline CDR1 reads MNHEY; CDR2 reads SVGAGI. The CDR3 extends over 15 amino acids. V gave up 4 bases and J gave up 2 bases, with 14 bases separating them.

CDR3 nucleotides: TGTGCCAGCAGTTTATCAGTCGGGGGTTTCCAAGAGACCCAGTACTTC. It yields the protein CASSLSVGGFQETQYF. The rearrangement uses TRBV28 and TRBJ2-5; D might be TRBD2 (6 bases). CDR1 MDHEN and CDR2 SYDVKM come from the germline V gene. V lost 1 base, J lost 1 base, and 13 bases lay in between. The CDR3 is 16 residues long.

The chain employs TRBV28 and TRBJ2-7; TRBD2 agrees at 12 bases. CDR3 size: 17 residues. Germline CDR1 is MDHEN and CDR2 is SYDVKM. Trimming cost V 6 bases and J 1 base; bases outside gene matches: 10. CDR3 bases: TGTGCCAGCAGCCACCCCGGGCTAGCGGGGGGGTCCTACGAGCAGTACTTC. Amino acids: CASSHPGLAGGSYEQYF.

As DNA, the CDR3 is TGTGCCAGTAGTGTCCGACTGAAAAGCTCCTACAATGAGCAGTTCTTC. It codes for CASSVRLKSSYNEQFF. The J gene is TRBJ2-1, the V gene TRBV19; no definite D call. CDR3 size: 16 residues. V was pared by 5 bases and J by 0 bases, with 14 bases between. Germline loops: CDR1 LNHDA, CDR2 SQIVND (reference sequence).

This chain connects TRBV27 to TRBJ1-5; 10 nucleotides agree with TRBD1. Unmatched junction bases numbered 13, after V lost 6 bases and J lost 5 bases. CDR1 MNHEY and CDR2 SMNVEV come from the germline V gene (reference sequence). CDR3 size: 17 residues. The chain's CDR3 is CASSLRSGTGADQPQHF. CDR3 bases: TGTGCCAGCAGCCTAAGATCCGGGACAGGGGCCGATCAGCCCCAGCATTTT.

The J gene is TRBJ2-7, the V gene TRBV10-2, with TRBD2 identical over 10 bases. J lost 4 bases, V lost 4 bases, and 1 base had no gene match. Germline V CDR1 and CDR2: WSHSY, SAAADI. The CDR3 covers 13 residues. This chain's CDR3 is CASSGTSGYEQYF. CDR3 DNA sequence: TGCGCCAGCAGTGGGACTAGCGGTTACGAGCAGTACTTC.

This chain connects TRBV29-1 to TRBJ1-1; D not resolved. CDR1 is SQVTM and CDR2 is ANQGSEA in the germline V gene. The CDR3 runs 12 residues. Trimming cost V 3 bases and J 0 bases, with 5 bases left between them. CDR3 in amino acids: CSVDLLNTEAFF. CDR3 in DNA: TGCAGCGTTGACTTATTGAACACTGAAGCTTTCTTT.

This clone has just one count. The CDR3 sequence: CASSLMNTEAFF. CDR3 bases: TGTGCCAGCAGCCTAATGAACACTGAAGCTTTCTTT. The rearrangement uses TRBV5-6 and TRBJ1-1; no clear D. CDR1 is SGHDT and CDR2 is YYEEEE in the germline V gene. The CDR3 loop spans 12 amino acids. V lost 4 bases and J lost 0, with 4 bases in between.

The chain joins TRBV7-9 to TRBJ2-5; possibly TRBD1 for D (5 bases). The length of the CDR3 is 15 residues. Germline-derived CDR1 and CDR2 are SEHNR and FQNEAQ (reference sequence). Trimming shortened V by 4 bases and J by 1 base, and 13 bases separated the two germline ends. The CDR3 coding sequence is TGTGCCAGCAGCTCACCTCAGGGAACCCAAGAGACCCAGTACTTC. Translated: CASSSPQGTQETQYF.

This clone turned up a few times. In DNA, the CDR3 is TGTGCCAGCAGTGAAGGGTATATTCAGTACTTC. Its translation is CASSEGYIQYF. The rearrangement links TRBV6-1 to TRBJ2-4, with D unresolved. The CDR3 runs 11 residues. V shed 1 base and J shed 10 bases, with 5 bases lying between them. Per germline, CDR1 MNHNS and CDR2 SASEGT.

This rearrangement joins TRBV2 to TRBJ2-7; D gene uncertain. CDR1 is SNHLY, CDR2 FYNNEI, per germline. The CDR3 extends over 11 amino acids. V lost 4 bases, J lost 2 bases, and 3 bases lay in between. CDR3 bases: TGTGCCAGCAGTGTCACCTACGAGCAGTACTTC. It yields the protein CASSVTYEQYF.

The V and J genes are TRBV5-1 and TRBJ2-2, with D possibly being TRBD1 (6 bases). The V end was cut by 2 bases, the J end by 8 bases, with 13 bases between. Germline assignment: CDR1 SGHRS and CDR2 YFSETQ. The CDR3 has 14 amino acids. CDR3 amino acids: CASSLQGLGGELFF. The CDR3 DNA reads TGCGCCAGCAGCTTACAGGGTCTTGGAGGGGAGCTGTTTTTT. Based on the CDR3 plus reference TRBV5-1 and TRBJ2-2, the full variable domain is KAGVTQTPRYLIKTRGQQVTLSCSPISGHRSVSWYQQTPGQGLQFLFEYFSETQRNKGNFPGRFSGRQFSNSRSEMNVSTLELGDSALYLCASSLQGLGGELFFGEGSRLTVL.

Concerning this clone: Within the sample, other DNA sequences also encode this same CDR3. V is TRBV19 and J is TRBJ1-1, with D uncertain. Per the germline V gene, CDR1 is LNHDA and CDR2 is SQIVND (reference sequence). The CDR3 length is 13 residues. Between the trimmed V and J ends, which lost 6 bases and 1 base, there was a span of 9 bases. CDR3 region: CASSLTGNTEAFF. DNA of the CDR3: TGTGCCAGTAGCCTGACTGGGAACACTGAAGCTTTCTTT. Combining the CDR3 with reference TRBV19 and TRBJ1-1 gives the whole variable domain DGGITQSPKYLFRKEGQNVTLSCEQNLNHDAMYWYRQDPGQGLRLIYYSQIVNDFQKGDIAEGYSVSREKKESFPLTVTSAQKNPTAFYLCASSLTGNTEAFFGQGTRLTVV.

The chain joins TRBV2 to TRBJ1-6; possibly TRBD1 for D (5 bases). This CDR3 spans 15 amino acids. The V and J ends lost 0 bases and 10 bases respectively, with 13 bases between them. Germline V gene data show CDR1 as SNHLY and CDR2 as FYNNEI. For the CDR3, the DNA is TGTGCCAGCAGTGAAGCGGGGCGGGGAAACTCACCCCTCCACTTT. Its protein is CASSEAGRGNSPLHF.

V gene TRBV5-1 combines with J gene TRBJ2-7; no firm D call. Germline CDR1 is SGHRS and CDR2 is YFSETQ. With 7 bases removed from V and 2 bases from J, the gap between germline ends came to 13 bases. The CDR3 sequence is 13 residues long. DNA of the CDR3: TGCGCCAGCCGCAGTGCGGAAGCCTACGAGCAGTACTTC. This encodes CASRSAEAYEQYF.

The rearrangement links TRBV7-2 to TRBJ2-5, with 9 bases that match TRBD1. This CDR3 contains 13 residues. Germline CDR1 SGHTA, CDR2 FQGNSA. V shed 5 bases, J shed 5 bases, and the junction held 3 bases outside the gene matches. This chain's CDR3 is CASSNGQGETQYF. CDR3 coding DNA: TGTGCCAGCAGCAACGGACAGGGGGAGACCCAGTACTTC.

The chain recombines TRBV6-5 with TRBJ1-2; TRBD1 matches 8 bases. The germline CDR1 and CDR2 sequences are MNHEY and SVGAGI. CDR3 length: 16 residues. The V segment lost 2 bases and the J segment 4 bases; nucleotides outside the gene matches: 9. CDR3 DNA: TGTGCCAGCAGTTACACGGCGCAGGGGGCGACCTATGGCTACACCTTC. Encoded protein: CASSYTAQGATYGYTF.

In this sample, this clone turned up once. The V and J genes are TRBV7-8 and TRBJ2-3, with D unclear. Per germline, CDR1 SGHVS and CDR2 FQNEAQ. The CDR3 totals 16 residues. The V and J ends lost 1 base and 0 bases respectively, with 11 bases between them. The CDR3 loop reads CASSLVVSRSTDTQYF. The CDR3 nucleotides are TGTGCCAGCAGCTTAGTAGTCAGCCGAAGCACAGATACGCAGTATTTT.

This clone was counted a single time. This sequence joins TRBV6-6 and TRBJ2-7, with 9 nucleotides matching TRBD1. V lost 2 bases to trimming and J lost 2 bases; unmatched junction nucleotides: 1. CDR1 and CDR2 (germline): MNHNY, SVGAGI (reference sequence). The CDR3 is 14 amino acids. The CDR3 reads CASSYRDRAYEQYF. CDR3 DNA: TGTGCCAGCAGTTACCGGGACAGGGCCTACGAGCAGTACTTC.

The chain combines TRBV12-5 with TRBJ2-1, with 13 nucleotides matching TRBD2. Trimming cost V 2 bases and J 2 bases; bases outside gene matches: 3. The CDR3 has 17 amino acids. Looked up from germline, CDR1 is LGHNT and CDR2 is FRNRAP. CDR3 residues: CASGLSTSGGAYNEQFF. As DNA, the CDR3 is TGTGCTAGTGGTTTGTCCACTAGCGGGGGGGCCTACAATGAGCAGTTCTTC.

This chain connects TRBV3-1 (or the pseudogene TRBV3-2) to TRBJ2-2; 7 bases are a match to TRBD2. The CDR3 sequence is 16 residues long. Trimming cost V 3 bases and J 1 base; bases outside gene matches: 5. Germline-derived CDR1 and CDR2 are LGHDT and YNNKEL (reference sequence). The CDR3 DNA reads TGTGCCAGCAGCCATGGCCTAGCGGTGAACACCGGGGAGCTGTTTTTT. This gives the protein CASSHGLAVNTGELFF.